Below are 21 T cell receptor beta chains sequenced from a single sample in a study of control samples from healthy donors and cancer patients. The method was immunoSEQ multiplex PCR; TCRdb's version includes in-frame clones alone and lacks a portion of them. The data hold 150,000 to 190,000 clones, with over 90% observed a single time. Specimen: blood. All receptors come from a man aged 50 to 60 in good health.

The gene calls are TRBV6-1 and TRBJ1-2, with no clear D. The germline V gene has CDR1 MNHNS and CDR2 SASEGT. V shed 2 bases and J shed 8 bases, with 6 bases lying between them. This CDR3 region has 11 residues. The DNA for the CDR3 is TGTGCCAGCAGTGAAAAAGAAGGCTACACCTTC. Translated, it gives CASSEKEGYTF.

The chain couples TRBV6-5 to TRBJ2-5; D is perhaps TRBD1 (6 bases). Between the trimmed V and J ends, which lost 7 bases and 7 bases, there was a span of 19 bases. This CDR3 is built from 14 residues. The germline gives CDR1 MNHEY, CDR2 SVGAGI. The CDR3 here is CASIPTGLGGTQYF. The CDR3 coding sequence is TGTGCCAGCATCCCCACAGGGCTGGGTGGGACCCAGTACTTC.

The chain uses TRBV6-1 and TRBJ1-2, with 7 bases that match TRBD1. The V segment lost 3 bases and the J segment 7 bases; nucleotides outside the gene matches: 5. This CDR3 comprises 13 residues. Germline V gene lookup returns CDR1 MNHNS and CDR2 SASEGT. The CDR3 is CASSETGLTGYTF. CDR3 DNA sequence: TGTGCCAGCAGTGAGACAGGGTTAACTGGCTACACCTTC.

This rearrangement joins TRBV27 to TRBJ2-1; TRBD2 aligns across 10 bases. J lost 3 bases, V lost 0 bases, and 14 bases had no gene match. CDR1 is MNHEY and CDR2 is SMNVEV in the germline V gene (reference sequence). The CDR3 runs to 20 residues. The CDR3 loop reads CASSLSKASSGRASYNEQFF. CDR3 DNA: TGTGCCAGCAGTTTATCGAAGGCTTCTAGCGGGAGAGCTAGCTACAATGAGCAGTTCTTC.

This clone rates as medium-sized. V usage is TRBV3-1 (or the pseudogene TRBV3-2) and J usage is TRBJ1-2, with 7 bases fitting TRBD1. Germline values: CDR1 LGHDT, CDR2 YNNKEL (reference sequence). The CDR3 spans 16 residues. V lost 4 bases, J lost 2 bases, and 10 bases stayed unmatched. The CDR3 region is CASSPKGAVGNYGYTF. For the CDR3, the DNA is TGTGCCAGCAGCCCAAAGGGGGCTGTGGGGAACTATGGCTACACCTTC.

V gene TRBV5-1 combines with J gene TRBJ2-3; D is undetermined. Germline V gene lookup returns CDR1 SGHRS and CDR2 YFSETQ. V lost 0 bases and J 4 bases, leaving 6 bases between the germline ends. This CDR3 has 13 amino acids. CDR3 sequence: CASSLELSDTQYF. Written as DNA, the CDR3 is TGCGCCAGCAGCTTGGAACTGTCAGATACGCAGTATTTT.

The chain carries TRBV7-2 and TRBJ2-7, with D tentatively TRBD2 (5 bases). The CDR3 length is 13 residues. Trimming left V 6 bases short and J 0 bases short, with 9 bases between. CDR1 SGHTA and CDR2 FQGNSA come from the germline V gene. This CDR3 is CASSRGSSYEQYF. The CDR3 nucleotides read TGTGCCAGCAGTCGAGGGAGCTCCTACGAGCAGTACTTC.

Concerning this clone: At one of its ends the junction is not consistent with the germline gene, which may arise from a read error. The CDR3 coding sequence is TGCGCCAGCGGCTTGGGGGGCGAGCAGTACTTC. Protein sequence: CASGLGGEQYF. The gene calls are TRBV5-1 and TRBJ2-7, with a possible D match to TRBD2 (6 bases). Germline V CDR1 and CDR2: SGHRS, YFSETQ. The CDR3 is 11 residues long.

This clone came up once. The rearrangement uses TRBV3-1 (or the pseudogene TRBV3-2) and TRBJ1-6; maybe TRBD1 (6 bases). There are 17 residues in the CDR3. V was trimmed by 4 bases and J by 7 bases, leaving 20 bases between them. Germline V CDR1 and CDR2: LGHDT, YNNKEL (reference sequence). The CDR3 spells CASSRKGGTKPNSPLHF. The DNA for the CDR3 is TGTGCCAGCAGCCGAAAGGGTGGGACAAAGCCGAATTCACCCCTCCACTTT.

The chain links TRBV9 to TRBJ2-5, with D tentatively TRBD1 or TRBD2 (6 bases each). Deletions cut 0 bases from V and 4 bases from J, with 13 bases between. The CDR3 runs 15 residues. Germline-derived CDR1 and CDR2 are SGDLS and YYNGEE. CDR3 region: CASSVGGALRETQYF. CDR3 nucleotides: TGTGCCAGCAGCGTAGGGGGGGCGCTTCGAGAGACCCAGTACTTC. Supplemented by reference TRBV9 and TRBJ2-5, the full variable domain reads DSGVTQTPKHLITATGQRVTLRCSPRSGDLSVYWYQQSLDQGLQFLIQYYNGEERAKGNILERFSAQQFPDLHSELNLSSLELGDSALYFCASSVGGALRETQYFGPGTRLLVL.

The V and J genes are TRBV5-4 and TRBJ1-4, with D possibly TRBD1 on 6 matching bases. CDR1 and CDR2 (germline): SGHNT, YYREEE (reference sequence). Trimming cost V 4 bases and J 5 bases, with 9 bases left between them. The CDR3 contains 13 residues. CDR3 bases: TGTGCCAGCAGCGGGCAGGGGAATGAAAAACTGTTTTTT. This encodes CASSGQGNEKLFF.

This chain uses TRBV3-1 (or the pseudogene TRBV3-2) with TRBJ2-7; D is unresolved. The V gene lost 1 base and the J gene lost 2 bases, with 6 bases spanning the gap. The CDR3 totals 13 residues. Germline V CDR1 and CDR2: LGHDT, YNNKEL (reference sequence). This CDR3 reads CASSQVTPYEQYF. The CDR3, as DNA: TGTGCCAGCAGCCAAGTTACGCCCTACGAGCAGTACTTC.

This rearrangement joins TRBV5-1 to TRBJ2-7, with 10 bases fitting TRBD1. Germline V gene sequence: CDR1 SGHRS, CDR2 YFSETQ. After removal of 4 bases from V and 3 bases from J, the junction contained 10 bases not matched to a gene. This CDR3 has 16 residues. CDR3 in DNA: TGCGCCAGCAGCGCGGGGGACAGGGGAGCGAGCTACGAGCAGTACTTC. Amino acids: CASSAGDRGASYEQYF.

The chain uses TRBV11-2 and TRBJ2-1, with a possible D match to TRBD2 (5 bases). This CDR3 contains 18 residues. Germline CDR1 is SGHAT and CDR2 is FQNNGV. Trimming removed 0 bases at V and 0 bases at J, with 15 bases between. The CDR3 reads CASSLDHRGYSSYNEQFF. The CDR3 nucleotides read TGTGCCAGCAGCTTAGATCATCGCGGGTATAGCTCCTACAATGAGCAGTTCTTC.

The chain couples TRBV15 to TRBJ1-5; D call uncertain. Germline CDR1 reads LNHNV; CDR2 reads YYDKDF (reference sequence). CDR3 length: 12 amino acids. V was pared by 5 bases and J by 5 bases, with 7 bases between. CDR3 amino acids: CATSFQHQPQHF. The CDR3 nucleotides read TGTGCCACCAGCTTCCAGCATCAGCCCCAGCATTTT.

In its sample, this clone was seen once. This chain joins TRBV10-3 and TRBJ1-2; TRBD1 agrees at 10 bases. The CDR3 totals 13 residues. With V trimmed by 4 bases and J by 4 bases, 0 bases remained unmatched. The V gene's germline CDR1 is ENHRY and CDR2 SYGVKD. This chain's CDR3 is CAISGTGGYGYTF. DNA for the CDR3: TGTGCCATCAGTGGGACAGGGGGCTATGGCTACACCTTC.

The CDR3 spells CASSPWGSGRANEQFF. Written as DNA, the CDR3 is TGTGCCAGCAGCCCATGGGGTAGCGGGAGGGCGAATGAGCAGTTCTTC. The chain has TRBV5-8 and TRBJ2-1; 11 bases agree with TRBD2. Germline values: CDR1 SGHTS, CDR2 YDEGEE. J gave up 7 bases and V 4 bases, and 10 bases lay outside the gene matches. This CDR3 spans 16 amino acids.

J is TRBJ1-5 and V is TRBV19; unclear D gene. The CDR3 has 15 amino acids. Germline-derived CDR1 and CDR2 are LNHDA and SQIVND (reference sequence). V lost 11 bases and J 2 bases, leaving 19 bases between the germline ends. CDR3 coding DNA: TGTGCCCCATCCCCACCGACCGACGGCAATCAGCCCCAGCATTTT. Protein: CAPSPPTDGNQPQHF.

This chain uses TRBV6-5 with TRBJ1-2; 9 bases are shared with TRBD1. The CDR3 covers 14 residues. In germline, CDR1 is MNHEY, CDR2 SVGAGI. The junction had 4 bases not matched to a gene; V was cut back by 0 bases and J by 8 bases. The CDR3 nucleotides are TGTGCCAGCAGTTACTCGTCGACAGGGGGAGGCTACACCTTC. Its protein product is CASSYSSTGGGYTF.

V gene TRBV7-9 combines with J gene TRBJ1-2; D not resolved. The CDR3 totals 13 residues. CDR1 and CDR2 from the germline V gene are SEHNR and FQNEAQ (reference sequence). V lost 5 bases and J 4 bases, leaving 11 bases between the germline ends. In nucleotides, the CDR3 is TGTGCCAGCAGCATAGACGCGTTCTATGGCTACACCTTC. It specifies CASSIDAFYGYTF.

This rearrangement joins TRBV11-2 to TRBJ1-4, with 8 positions matching TRBD1. The germline CDR1 and CDR2 sequences are SGHAT and FQNNGV. The CDR3 is made up of 14 amino acids. V was pared by 5 bases and J by 8 bases, with 7 bases of the junction left unmatched. In nucleotides, the CDR3 is TGTGCCAGCAGCCCTACAGGGGGTAGGGAAAAACTGTTTTTT. It codes for CASSPTGGREKLFF.